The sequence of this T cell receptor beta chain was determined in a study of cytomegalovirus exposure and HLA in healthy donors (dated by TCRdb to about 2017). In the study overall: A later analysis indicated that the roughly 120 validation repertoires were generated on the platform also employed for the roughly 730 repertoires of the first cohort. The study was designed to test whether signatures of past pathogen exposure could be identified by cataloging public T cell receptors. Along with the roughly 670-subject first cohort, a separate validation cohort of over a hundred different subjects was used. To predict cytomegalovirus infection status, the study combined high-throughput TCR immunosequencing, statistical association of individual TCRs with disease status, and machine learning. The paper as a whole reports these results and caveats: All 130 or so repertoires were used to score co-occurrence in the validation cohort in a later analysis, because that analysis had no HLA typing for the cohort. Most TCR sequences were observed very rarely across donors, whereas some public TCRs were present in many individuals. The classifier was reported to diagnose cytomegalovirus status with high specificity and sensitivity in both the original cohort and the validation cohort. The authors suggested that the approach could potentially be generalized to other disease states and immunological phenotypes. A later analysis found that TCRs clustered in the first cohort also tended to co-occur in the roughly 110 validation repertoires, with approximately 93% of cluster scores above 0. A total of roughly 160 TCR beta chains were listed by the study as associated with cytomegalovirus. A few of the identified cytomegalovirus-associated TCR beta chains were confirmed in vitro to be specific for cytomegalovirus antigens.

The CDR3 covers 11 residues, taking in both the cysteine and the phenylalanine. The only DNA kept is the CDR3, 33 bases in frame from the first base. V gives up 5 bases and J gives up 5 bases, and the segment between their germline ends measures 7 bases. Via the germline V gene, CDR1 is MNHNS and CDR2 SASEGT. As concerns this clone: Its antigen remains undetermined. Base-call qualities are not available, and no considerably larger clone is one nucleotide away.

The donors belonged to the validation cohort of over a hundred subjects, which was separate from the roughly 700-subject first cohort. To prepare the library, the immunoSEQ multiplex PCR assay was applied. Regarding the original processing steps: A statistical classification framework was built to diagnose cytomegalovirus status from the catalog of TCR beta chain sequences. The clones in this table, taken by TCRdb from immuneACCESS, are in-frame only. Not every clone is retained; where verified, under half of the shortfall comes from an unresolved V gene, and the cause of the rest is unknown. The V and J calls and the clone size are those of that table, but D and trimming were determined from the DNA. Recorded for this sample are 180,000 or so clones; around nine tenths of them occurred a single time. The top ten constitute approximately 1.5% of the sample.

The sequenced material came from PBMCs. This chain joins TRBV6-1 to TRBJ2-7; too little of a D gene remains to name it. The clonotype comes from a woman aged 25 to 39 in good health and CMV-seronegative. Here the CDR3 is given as CASSPQDEQYF. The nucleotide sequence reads TGTGCCAGCAGTCCCCAGGACGAGCAGTACTTC.